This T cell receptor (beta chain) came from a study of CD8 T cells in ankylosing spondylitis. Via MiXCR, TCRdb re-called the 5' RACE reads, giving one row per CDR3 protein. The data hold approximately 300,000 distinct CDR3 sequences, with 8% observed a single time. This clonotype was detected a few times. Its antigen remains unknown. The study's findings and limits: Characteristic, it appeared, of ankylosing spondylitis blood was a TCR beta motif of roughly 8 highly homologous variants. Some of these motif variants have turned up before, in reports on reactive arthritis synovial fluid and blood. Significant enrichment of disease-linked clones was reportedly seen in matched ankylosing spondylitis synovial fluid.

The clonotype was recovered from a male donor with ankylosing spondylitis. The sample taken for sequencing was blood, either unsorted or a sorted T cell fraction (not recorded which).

This chain's CDR3 is CASSYGSGEGDTQYF. In DNA form, the CDR3 reads TGTGCCAGCAGTTACGGGTCAGGGGAAGGCGATACGCAGTATTTT. The chain carries TRBV6-5 and TRBJ2-3; a possible D gene is TRBD1 (6 bases). CDR1 MNHEY and CDR2 SVGAGI come from the germline V gene. Trimming left V 2 bases short and J 6 bases short, with 15 bases between. The CDR3 contains 15 residues.